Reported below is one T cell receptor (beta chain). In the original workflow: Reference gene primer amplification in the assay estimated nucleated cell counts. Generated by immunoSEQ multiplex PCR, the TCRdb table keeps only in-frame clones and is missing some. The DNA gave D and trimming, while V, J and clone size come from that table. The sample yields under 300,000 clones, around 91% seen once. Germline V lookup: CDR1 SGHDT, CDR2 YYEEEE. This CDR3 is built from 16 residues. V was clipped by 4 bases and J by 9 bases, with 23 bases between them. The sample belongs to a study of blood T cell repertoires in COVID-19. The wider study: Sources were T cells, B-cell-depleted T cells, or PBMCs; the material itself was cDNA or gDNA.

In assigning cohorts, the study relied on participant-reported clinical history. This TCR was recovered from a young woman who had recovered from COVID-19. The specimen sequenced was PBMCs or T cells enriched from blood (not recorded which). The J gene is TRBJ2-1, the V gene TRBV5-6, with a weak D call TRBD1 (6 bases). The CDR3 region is CASSSRDKGPSGEQFF. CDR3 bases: TGTGCCAGCAGCAGCCGGGACAAGGGACCTAGTGGTGAGCAGTTCTTC. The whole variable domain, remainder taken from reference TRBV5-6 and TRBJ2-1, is DAGVTQSPTHLIKTRGQQVTLRCSPKSGHDTVSWYQQALGQGPQFIFQYYEEEERQRGNFPDRFSGHQFPNYSSELNVNALLLGDSALYLCASSSRDKGPSGEQFFGPGTRLTVL.